The rows below give T cell receptor beta chains drawn from one sample of a study of T cell responses to AZD1222 COVID-19 vaccine. Assay: immunoSEQ multiplex PCR; the TCRdb copy retains only in-frame clones and omits some. The sample comprises about 8,000 clones, approximately 88% of which are singletons, and 6.5% to 9% rests with the top ten. The material sequenced was peripheral blood, taken 28 days after the second AZD1222 dose. The receptors were gathered from an adult who received the AZD1222 COVID-19 vaccine. Both conserved end residues are trimmed from each CDR3.

v_gene: TRBV4-2; j_gene: TRBJ2-7; CDR3aa: ASSQDGASSGGYEQY
v_gene: TRBV7-6; j_gene: TRBJ2-3; CDR3aa: ASSSEMDTQY
v_gene: TRBV9; j_gene: TRBJ1-2; CDR3aa: ASSPRQAYYGYT
v_gene: TRBV6-2/TRBV6-3; j_gene: TRBJ1-5; CDR3aa: ASSFYGTQGRESNQPQH
v_gene: TRBV6-5; j_gene: TRBJ2-1; CDR3aa: ASSYWGEQF
v_gene: TRBV7-8; j_gene: TRBJ2-7; CDR3aa: ASSWDPRHWSTYEQY
v_gene: TRBV7-8; j_gene: TRBJ1-3; CDR3aa: ASSLAQTRRGNTIY
v_gene: TRBV11-3; j_gene: TRBJ2-1; CDR3aa: ASSFRFASYNEQF
v_gene: TRBV5-4; j_gene: TRBJ2-5; CDR3aa: ASSPETGFETQY
v_gene: TRBV3-1/TRBV3-2; j_gene: TRBJ1-2; CDR3aa: ASSPRDSYGYT
v_gene: TRBV11-1; j_gene: TRBJ2-7; CDR3aa: ASSLGRNYEQY
v_gene: TRBV27; j_gene: TRBJ2-2; CDR3aa: ASRTTGELF
v_gene: TRBV18; j_gene: TRBJ2-5; CDR3aa: ASSPQASRETQY
v_gene: TRBV15; j_gene: TRBJ2-5; CDR3aa: ATSRGAVGGGSGETQY
v_gene: TRBV6-5; j_gene: TRBJ2-5; CDR3aa: ASSSRGVETQY
v_gene: TRBV5-5; j_gene: TRBJ2-7; CDR3aa: ASSLGGNPYEQY
v_gene: TRBV19; j_gene: TRBJ2-5; CDR3aa: ASSPHPQETQY
v_gene: TRBV19; j_gene: TRBJ2-2; CDR3aa: ASRGGNTGELF
v_gene: TRBV5-4; j_gene: TRBJ1-1; CDR3aa: ASSSAGQGNLEAF
v_gene: TRBV2; j_gene: TRBJ2-1; CDR3aa: ASRDGTRATYNEQF
v_gene: TRBV5-1; j_gene: TRBJ2-1; CDR3aa: ASSLPEGPYNEQF
v_gene: TRBV27; j_gene: TRBJ2-7; CDR3aa: ASSLWASGEFEQY
v_gene: TRBV21-1; j_gene: TRBJ1-5; CDR3aa: ASSKAAARNQPQH
v_gene: TRBV4-3; j_gene: TRBJ2-1; CDR3aa: ASSQVLAGVYNEQF
v_gene: TRBV6-2/TRBV6-3; j_gene: TRBJ1-5; CDR3aa: ASSSRTSNQPQH
v_gene: TRBV18; j_gene: TRBJ1-5; CDR3aa: ASSARQGALGNQPQH
v_gene: TRBV29-1; j_gene: TRBJ2-5; CDR3aa: SVLRQETQY
v_gene: TRBV5-1; j_gene: TRBJ2-7; CDR3aa: ASSFDPTYEQY
v_gene: TRBV5-6; j_gene: TRBJ2-7; CDR3aa: ASSFWARPYEQY
v_gene: TRBV9; j_gene: TRBJ1-3; CDR3aa: ASTGGTGGNTIY
v_gene: TRBV29-1; j_gene: TRBJ2-2; CDR3aa: SVARDRGAGELF
v_gene: TRBV28; j_gene: TRBJ1-1; CDR3aa: ASSFQGMNTEAF
v_gene: TRBV7-2; j_gene: TRBJ2-7; CDR3aa: AFTGTSGGAYEQY
v_gene: TRBV20-1; j_gene: TRBJ2-3; CDR3aa: SASLHSIRTDTQY
v_gene: TRBV7-2; j_gene: TRBJ1-3; CDR3aa: ASSLKGPDSGNTIY
v_gene: TRBV19; j_gene: TRBJ1-1; CDR3aa: ASTRVLNTEAF
v_gene: TRBV7-8; j_gene: TRBJ2-1; CDR3aa: ASSSGLASNEQF
v_gene: TRBV25-1; j_gene: TRBJ1-3; CDR3aa: ASSQVDSGNTIY
v_gene: TRBV5-1; j_gene: TRBJ2-3; CDR3aa: ASSAGSSTDTQY
v_gene: TRBV4-2; j_gene: TRBJ2-7; CDR3aa: ASSQDGQGAGEQY
v_gene: TRBV27; j_gene: TRBJ1-6; CDR3aa: ASSLLTTGSAISYNSPLH
v_gene: TRBV6-1; j_gene: TRBJ1-2; CDR3aa: ASSEGGGQYYGYT
v_gene: TRBV7-8; j_gene: TRBJ1-2; CDR3aa: ASSRSTDAQGYLDGYT
v_gene: TRBV19; j_gene: TRBJ1-1; CDR3aa: ASSMMMAGEAF
v_gene: TRBV7-2; j_gene: TRBJ1-3; CDR3aa: ASSDRPGDSGNTIY
v_gene: TRBV6-6; j_gene: TRBJ1-1; CDR3aa: ASSYGGRFTEAF
v_gene: TRBV5-1; j_gene: TRBJ2-1; CDR3aa: ASSLGSRDNEQF
v_gene: TRBV5-1; j_gene: TRBJ2-2; CDR3aa: ASSFGTGFNTGELF
v_gene: TRBV19; j_gene: TRBJ2-5; CDR3aa: ASSAGAAIGQETQY
v_gene: TRBV10-3; j_gene: TRBJ2-3; CDR3aa: AISESAPLGGYTQY
v_gene: TRBV28; j_gene: TRBJ1-5; CDR3aa: ASSSGDGVYQPQH
v_gene: TRBV30; j_gene: TRBJ1-1; CDR3aa: AWSAAAGTKRAF
v_gene: TRBV5-8; j_gene: TRBJ1-5; CDR3aa: ASSPQDRGLGLNQPQH